The rows below give T cell receptor beta chains drawn from one sample of a study of T-cell reconstitution after alpha-beta-depleted transplantation in children. TCRdb itself ran the PCR reads through MiXCR, one entry per CDR3 protein. The table has fewer than 120,000 distinct CDR3 sequences, approximately 10% seen once. The sequencing used PBMCs from the stem cell graft donor, collected from the stem cell graft. The receptors shown here come from a human donor who donated a stem cell graft to a child with acute lymphoblastic leukemia. CDR3s include the opening cysteine and the closing phenylalanine or tryptophan. Clone size is shown for a subset of rows, as once, few, many or a class of expanded clone.

j_call v_call clone_size cdr3_aa
TRBJ2-1 TRBV2 many CASSYPTASEQFF
TRBJ2-5 TRBV6-1 many CASRSRRERQETQYF
TRBJ1-4 TRBV3-1 many CASSQNAGTTNEKLFF
TRBJ2-7 TRBV6-5 many CASSRDSSSYEQYF
TRBJ2-1 TRBV20-1 many CSADLAGEQFF
TRBJ2-1 TRBV5-1 many CASSPGEGAGNEQFF
TRBJ1-6 TRBV20-1 many CSATSFSSYNSPLHF
TRBJ1-1 TRBV7-2 - CASSEAGPEAFF
TRBJ1-2 TRBV27 many CASSFGGQNYGYTF
TRBJ2-1 TRBV7-3 - CASSLGVLNEQFF
TRBJ2-1 TRBV29-1 many CSVSGTVDFNEQFF
TRBJ2-7 TRBV29-1 many CSVAWGYEQYF
TRBJ2-3 TRBV11-2 many CASSLGGTTDTQYF
TRBJ1-3 TRBV27 many CASSFGDGPGNTIYF
TRBJ2-7 TRBV7-3 few CASSRDRGSEQYF
TRBJ2-3 TRBV7-2 many CASSLGAPDTQYF
TRBJ2-7 TRBV5-1 many CASKRSPGTSGGPTPYEQYF
TRBJ1-1 TRBV5-1 many CASATTGGRNTEAFF